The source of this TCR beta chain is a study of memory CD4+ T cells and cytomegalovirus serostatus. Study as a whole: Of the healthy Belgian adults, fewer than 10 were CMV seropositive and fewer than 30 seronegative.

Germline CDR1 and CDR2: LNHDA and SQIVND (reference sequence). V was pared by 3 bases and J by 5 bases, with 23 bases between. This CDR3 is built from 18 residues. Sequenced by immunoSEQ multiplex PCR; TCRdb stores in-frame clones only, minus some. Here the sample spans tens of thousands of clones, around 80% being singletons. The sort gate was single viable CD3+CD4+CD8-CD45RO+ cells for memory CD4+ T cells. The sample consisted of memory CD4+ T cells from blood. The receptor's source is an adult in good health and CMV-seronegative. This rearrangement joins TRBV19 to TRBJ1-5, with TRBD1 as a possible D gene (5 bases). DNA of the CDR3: TGTGCCAGTAGTATTTCGGGGCGGAACAGATACTACTATCAGCCCCAGCATTTT. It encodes CASSISGRNRYYYQPQHF.